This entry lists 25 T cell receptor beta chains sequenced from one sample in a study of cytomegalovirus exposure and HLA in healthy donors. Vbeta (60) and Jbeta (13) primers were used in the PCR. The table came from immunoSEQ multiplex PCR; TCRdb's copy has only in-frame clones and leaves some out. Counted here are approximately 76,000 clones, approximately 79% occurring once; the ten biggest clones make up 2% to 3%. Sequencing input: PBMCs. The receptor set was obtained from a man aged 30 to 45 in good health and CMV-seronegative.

CDR3 region: CASTTSRSGYTF. The CDR3 DNA follows: TGTGCCAGCACCACTAGCAGGTCTGGCTACACCTTC. This chain connects TRBV28 to TRBJ1-2; no clear D gene. Germline CDR1 is MDHEN and CDR2 is SYDVKM. The CDR3 runs to 12 residues. Between the trimmed V and J ends, which lost 7 bases and 7 bases, there was a span of 13 bases.

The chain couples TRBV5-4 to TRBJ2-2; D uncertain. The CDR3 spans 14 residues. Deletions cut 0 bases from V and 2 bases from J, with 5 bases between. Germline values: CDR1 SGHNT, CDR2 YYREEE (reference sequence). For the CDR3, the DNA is TGTGCCAGCAGCTTGGCTCTTAACACCGGGGAGCTGTTTTTT. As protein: CASSLALNTGELFF.

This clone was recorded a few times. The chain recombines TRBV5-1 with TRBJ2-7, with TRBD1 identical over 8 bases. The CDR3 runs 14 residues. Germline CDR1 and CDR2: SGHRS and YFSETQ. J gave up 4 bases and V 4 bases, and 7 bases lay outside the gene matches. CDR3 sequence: CASSLQGDLYEQYF. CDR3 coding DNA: TGCGCCAGCAGCCTACAGGGGGACCTTTACGAGCAGTACTTC.

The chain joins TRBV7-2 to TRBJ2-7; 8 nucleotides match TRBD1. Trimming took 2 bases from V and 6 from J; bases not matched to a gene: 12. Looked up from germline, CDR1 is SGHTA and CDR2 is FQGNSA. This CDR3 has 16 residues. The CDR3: CASSLYGQGLATEQYF. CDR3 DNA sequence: TGTGCCAGCAGCTTATATGGACAGGGATTAGCTACCGAGCAGTACTTC.

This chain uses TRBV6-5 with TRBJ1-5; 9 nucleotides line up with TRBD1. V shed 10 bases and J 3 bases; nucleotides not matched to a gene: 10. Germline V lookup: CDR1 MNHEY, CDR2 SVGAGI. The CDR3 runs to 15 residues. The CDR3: CATSGTGRINQPQHF. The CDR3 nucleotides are TGTGCCACTTCCGGGACAGGGAGAATCAATCAGCCCCAGCATTTT.

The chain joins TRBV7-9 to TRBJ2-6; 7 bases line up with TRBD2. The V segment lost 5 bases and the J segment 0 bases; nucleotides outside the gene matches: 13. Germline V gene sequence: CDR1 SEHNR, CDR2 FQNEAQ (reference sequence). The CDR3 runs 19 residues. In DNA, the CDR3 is TGTGCCAGCAGCCGAAACCAGGGAGGGGTGAGCTCTGGGGCCAACGTCCTGACTTTC. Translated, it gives CASSRNQGGVSSGANVLTF.

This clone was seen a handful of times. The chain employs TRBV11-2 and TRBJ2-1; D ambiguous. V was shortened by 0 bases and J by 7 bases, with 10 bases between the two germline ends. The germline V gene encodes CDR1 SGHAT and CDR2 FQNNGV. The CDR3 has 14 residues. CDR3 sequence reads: CASSLDLGPNEQFF. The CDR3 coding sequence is TGTGCCAGCAGCTTAGACCTGGGCCCTAATGAGCAGTTCTTC.

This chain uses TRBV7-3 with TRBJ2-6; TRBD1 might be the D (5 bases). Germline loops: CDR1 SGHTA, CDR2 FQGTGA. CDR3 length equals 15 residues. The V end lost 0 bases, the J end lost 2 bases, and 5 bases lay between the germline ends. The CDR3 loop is CASSLTGAGANVLTF. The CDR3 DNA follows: TGTGCCAGCAGCTTAACAGGGGCTGGGGCCAACGTCCTGACTTTC.

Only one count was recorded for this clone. Here the CDR3 DNA reads TGTGCCAGCACCCCGGGGGGCCCGTCAAATCAGCCCCAGCATTTT. This sequence encodes CASTPGGPSNQPQHF. The chain recombines TRBV28 with TRBJ1-5; D possibly corresponds to TRBD1 (6 bases). This CDR3 has 15 residues. CDR1 is MDHEN and CDR2 is SYDVKM in the germline V gene. Trimming removed 7 bases at V and 4 bases at J, with 17 bases between.

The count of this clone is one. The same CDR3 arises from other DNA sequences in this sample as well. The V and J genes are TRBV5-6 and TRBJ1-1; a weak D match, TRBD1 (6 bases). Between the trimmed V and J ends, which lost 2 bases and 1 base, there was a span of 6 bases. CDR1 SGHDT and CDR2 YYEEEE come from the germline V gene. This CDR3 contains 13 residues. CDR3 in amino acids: CASSLGGNTEAFF. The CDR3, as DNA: TGTGCCAGCAGCTTAGGGGGGAACACTGAAGCTTTCTTT.

The DNA for the CDR3 is TGTGCCAGCAGCCGAGGACAGGGCCAAGAGACCCAGTACTTC. Translated: CASSRGQGQETQYF. V gene TRBV7-6 combines with J gene TRBJ2-5, with 8 bases aligning to TRBD1. CDR1 is SGHVS, CDR2 FNYEAQ, per germline. V lost 5 bases, J lost 1 base, and 3 bases stayed unmatched. The CDR3 loop spans 14 amino acids.

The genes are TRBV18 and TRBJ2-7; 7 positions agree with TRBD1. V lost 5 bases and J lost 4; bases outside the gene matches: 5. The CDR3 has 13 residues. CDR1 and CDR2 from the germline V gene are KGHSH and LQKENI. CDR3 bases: TGTGCCAGCTCAGGGGACAGTGCGTACGAGCAGTACTTC. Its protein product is CASSGDSAYEQYF.

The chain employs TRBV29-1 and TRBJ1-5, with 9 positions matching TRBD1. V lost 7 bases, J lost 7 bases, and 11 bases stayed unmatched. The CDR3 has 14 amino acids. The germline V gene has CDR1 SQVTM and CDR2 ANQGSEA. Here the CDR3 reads CSAGSGTGLQPQHF. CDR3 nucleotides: TGCAGCGCTGGTTCTGGGACAGGGCTCCAGCCCCAGCATTTT.

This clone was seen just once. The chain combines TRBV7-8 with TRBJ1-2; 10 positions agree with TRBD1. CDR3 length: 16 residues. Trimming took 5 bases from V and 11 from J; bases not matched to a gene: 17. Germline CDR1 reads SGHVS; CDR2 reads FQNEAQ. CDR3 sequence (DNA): TGTGCCAGCAGCGAACTGCTCTCGGGACAGGGGAGGATTTACACCTTC. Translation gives CASSELLSGQGRIYTF.

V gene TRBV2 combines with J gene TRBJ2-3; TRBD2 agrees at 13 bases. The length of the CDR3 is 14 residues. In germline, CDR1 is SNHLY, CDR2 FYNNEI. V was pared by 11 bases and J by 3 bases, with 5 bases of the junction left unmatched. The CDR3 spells CAGRTSGRTDTQYF. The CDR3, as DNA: TGTGCCGGCCGGACTAGCGGGAGAACAGATACGCAGTATTTT. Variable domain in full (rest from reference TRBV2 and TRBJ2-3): EPEVTQTPSHQVTQMGQEVILRCVPISNHLYFYWYRQILGQKVEFLVSFYNNEISEKSEIFDDQFSVERPDGSNFTLKIRSTKLEDSAMYFCAGRTSGRTDTQYFGPGTRLTVL.

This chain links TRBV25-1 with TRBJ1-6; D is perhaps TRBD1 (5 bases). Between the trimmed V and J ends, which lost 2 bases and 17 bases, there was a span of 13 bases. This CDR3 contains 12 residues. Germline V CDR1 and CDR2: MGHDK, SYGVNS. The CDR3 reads CASSEPPGQVHF. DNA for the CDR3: TGTGCCAGCAGTGAACCTCCAGGGCAGGTCCACTTT.

The CDR3 reads CSVVPGMSNQPQHF. In DNA form, the CDR3 reads TGCAGCGTTGTGCCAGGGATGAGCAATCAGCCCCAGCATTTT. This sequence joins TRBV29-1 and TRBJ1-5, with a weak D call TRBD1 (5 bases). Germline assignment: CDR1 SQVTM and CDR2 ANQGSEA. This CDR3 has 14 residues. V was pared by 4 bases and J by 1 base, with 11 bases between.

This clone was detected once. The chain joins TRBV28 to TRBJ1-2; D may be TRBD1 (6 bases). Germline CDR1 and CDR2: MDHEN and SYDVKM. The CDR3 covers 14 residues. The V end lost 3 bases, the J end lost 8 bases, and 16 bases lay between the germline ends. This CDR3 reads CASSLVQQGTGYTF. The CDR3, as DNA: TGTGCCAGCAGTTTGGTTCAACAGGGTACCGGCTACACCTTC.

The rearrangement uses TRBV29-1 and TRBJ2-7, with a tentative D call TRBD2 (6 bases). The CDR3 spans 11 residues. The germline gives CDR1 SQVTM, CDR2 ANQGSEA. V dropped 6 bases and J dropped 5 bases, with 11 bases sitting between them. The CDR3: CSVPEGHEQYF. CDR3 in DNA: TGCAGCGTCCCGGAGGGTCACGAGCAGTACTTC.

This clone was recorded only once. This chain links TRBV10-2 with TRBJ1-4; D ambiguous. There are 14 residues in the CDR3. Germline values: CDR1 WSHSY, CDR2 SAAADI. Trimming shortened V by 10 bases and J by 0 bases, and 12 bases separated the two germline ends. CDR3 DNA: TGCGCCACTAGGCTGGAAACAACTAATGAAAAACTGTTTTTT. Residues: CATRLETTNEKLFF.

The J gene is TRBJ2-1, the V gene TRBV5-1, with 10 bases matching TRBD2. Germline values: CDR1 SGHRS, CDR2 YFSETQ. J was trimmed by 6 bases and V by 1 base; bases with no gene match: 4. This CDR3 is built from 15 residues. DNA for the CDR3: TGCGCCAGCAGCTTGATGCTAGCGGGAGTCAATGAGCAGTTCTTC. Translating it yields CASSLMLAGVNEQFF.

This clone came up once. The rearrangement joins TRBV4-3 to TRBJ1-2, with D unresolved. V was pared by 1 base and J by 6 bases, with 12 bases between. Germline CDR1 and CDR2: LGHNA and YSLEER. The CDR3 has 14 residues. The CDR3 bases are TGCGCCAGCAGCCAAGTTTCCGGGATGGATGGCTACACCTTC. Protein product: CASSQVSGMDGYTF.

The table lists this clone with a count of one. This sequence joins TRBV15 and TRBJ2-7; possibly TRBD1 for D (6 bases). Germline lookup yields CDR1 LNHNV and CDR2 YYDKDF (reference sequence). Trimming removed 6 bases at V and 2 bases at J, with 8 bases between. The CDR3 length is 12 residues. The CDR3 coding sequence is TGTGCCACCAGTCGGGACACCTACGAGCAGTACTTC. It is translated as CATSRDTYEQYF.

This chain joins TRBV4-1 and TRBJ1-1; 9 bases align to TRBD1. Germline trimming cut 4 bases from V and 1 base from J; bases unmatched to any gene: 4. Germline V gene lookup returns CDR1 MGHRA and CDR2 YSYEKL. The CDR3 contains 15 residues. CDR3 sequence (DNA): TGCGCCAGCAGCCCGGGACAGGGTCCGAACACTGAAGCTTTCTTT. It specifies CASSPGQGPNTEAFF.

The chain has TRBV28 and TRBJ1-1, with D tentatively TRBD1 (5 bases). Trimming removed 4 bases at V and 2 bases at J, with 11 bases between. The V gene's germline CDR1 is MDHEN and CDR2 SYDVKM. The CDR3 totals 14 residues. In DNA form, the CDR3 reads TGTGCCAGCAGTTATAGACAGCTAAACACTGAAGCTTTCTTT. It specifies CASSYRQLNTEAFF. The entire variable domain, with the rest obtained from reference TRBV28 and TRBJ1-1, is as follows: DVKVTQSSRYLVKRTGEKVFLECVQDMDHENMFWYRQDPGLGLRLIYFSYDVKMKEKGDIPEGYSVSREKKERFSLILESASTNQTSMYLCASSYRQLNTEAFFGQGTRLTVV.